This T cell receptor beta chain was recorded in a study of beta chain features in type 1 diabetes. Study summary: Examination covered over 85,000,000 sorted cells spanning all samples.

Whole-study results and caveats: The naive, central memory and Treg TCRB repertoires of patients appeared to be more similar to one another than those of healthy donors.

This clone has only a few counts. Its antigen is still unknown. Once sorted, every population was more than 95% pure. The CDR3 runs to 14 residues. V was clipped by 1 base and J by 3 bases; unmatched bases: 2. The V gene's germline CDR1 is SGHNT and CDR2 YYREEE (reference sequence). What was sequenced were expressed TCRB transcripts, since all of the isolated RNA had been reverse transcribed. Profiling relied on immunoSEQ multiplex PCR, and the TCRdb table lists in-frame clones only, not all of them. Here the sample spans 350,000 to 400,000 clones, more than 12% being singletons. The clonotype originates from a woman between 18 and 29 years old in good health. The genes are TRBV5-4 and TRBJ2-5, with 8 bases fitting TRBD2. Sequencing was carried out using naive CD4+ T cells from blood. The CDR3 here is CASSLKAGEETQYF. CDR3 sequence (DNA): TGTGCCAGCAGCTTGAAAGCGGGAGAAGAGACCCAGTACTTC. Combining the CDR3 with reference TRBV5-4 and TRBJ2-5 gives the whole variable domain ETGVTQSPTHLIKTRGQQVTLRCSSQSGHNTVSWYQQALGQGPQFIFQYYREEENGRGNFPPRFSGLQFPNYSSELNVNALELDDSALYLCASSLKAGEETQYFGPGTRLLVL.